These T cell receptor beta chains were read from a single sample in a study of T-cell memory formation after mild COVID-19. MiXCR, applied by TCRdb to the 5' RACE reads, yields one record per CDR3 protein. The sample holds 250,000 to 300,000 distinct CDR3 sequences, under 20% seen once. The material sequenced was PBMCs or a T cell subset sorted from them (not recorded which). The receptors originated from a man between 18 and 29 years old who had mild COVID-19 (a few samples of this study predate the infection). Cell type and time point are not known. Both conserved end residues are part of each CDR3. The D gene is left open where the match is weak. Clone sizes are given selectively: once, few, many, or a class where the clone is expanded.

CDR3nt: TGCAGTGCTAGACAGGGGTCGAGCTCCTACGAGCAGTACTTC
CDR3aa: CSARQGSSSYEQYF
v_gene: TRBV20-1
abundance: few
d_gene: NA
j_gene: TRBJ2-7

CDR3nt: TGTGCCAGCAGCCGACTAGCGGGGGAGACCCAGTACTTC
CDR3aa: CASSRLAGETQYF
v_gene: TRBV7-2
abundance: many
d_gene: TRBD2
j_gene: TRBJ2-5

CDR3nt: TGTGCCAGCAGCTCAGACGGGGGAGGAACCCAGTACTTC
CDR3aa: CASSSDGGGTQYF
v_gene: TRBV7-2
abundance: many
d_gene: NA
j_gene: TRBJ2-5

CDR3nt: TGTGCCAGCAGTAGTAGTTTCACCATATATTTT
CDR3aa: CASSSSFTIYF
v_gene: TRBV28
abundance: NA
d_gene: NA
j_gene: TRBJ1-3

CDR3nt: TGCGCCAGCAGCACCGACAGGAGCTCTGGGGCCAACGTCCTGACTTTC
CDR3aa: CASSTDRSSGANVLTF
v_gene: TRBV5-1
abundance: NA
d_gene: NA
j_gene: TRBJ2-6

CDR3nt: TGCGCCAGCAGCCAAAGGGGCGACACTGAAGCTTTCTTT
CDR3aa: CASSQRGDTEAFF
v_gene: TRBV4-1
abundance: NA
d_gene: NA
j_gene: TRBJ1-1

CDR3nt: TGTGCCAGCAGCGTAGAGGGAGCGGGGGGTTACTCCTACGAGCAGTACTTC
CDR3aa: CASSVEGAGGYSYEQYF
v_gene: TRBV9
abundance: NA
d_gene: TRBD2
j_gene: TRBJ2-7

CDR3nt: TGTGCAAGTCGCCCGCGTAGGGGGGGAAGGTCCAAAAACATTCAGTACTTC
CDR3aa: CASRPRRGGRSKNIQYF
v_gene: TRBV12-2
abundance: few
d_gene: NA
j_gene: TRBJ2-4

CDR3nt: TGTGCCAGCAGTCCCCGGCGGCGGGGGATGTTACTCCAAGAGACCCAGTACTTC
CDR3aa: CASSPRRRGMLLQETQYF
v_gene: TRBV12-3/TRBV12-4
abundance: few
d_gene: TRBD2
j_gene: TRBJ2-5

CDR3nt: TGTGCCAGCAGGATGACTCAAGATACGCAGTATTTT
CDR3aa: CASRMTQDTQYF
v_gene: TRBV7-9
abundance: many
d_gene: NA
j_gene: TRBJ2-3

CDR3nt: TGCAGCGTTCGGGGTACCTCCGCAGATACGCAGTATTTT
CDR3aa: CSVRGTSADTQYF
v_gene: TRBV29-1
abundance: few
d_gene: NA
j_gene: TRBJ2-3

CDR3nt: TGTGCCAGCAGCCTTACGAATTCACCCCTCCACTTT
CDR3aa: CASSLTNSPLHF
v_gene: TRBV6-5
abundance: NA
d_gene: NA
j_gene: TRBJ1-6

CDR3nt: TGTGCCAGCAGCTTAGGGGGAGCAAGGAGGAGTACTTCTGGGGCCAACGTCCTGACTTTC
CDR3aa: CASSLGGARRSTSGANVLTF
v_gene: TRBV7-9
abundance: NA
d_gene: NA
j_gene: TRBJ2-6

CDR3nt: TGCGCCAGCAATTCGGGGGCCGGAGAGACCCAGTACTTC
CDR3aa: CASNSGAGETQYF
v_gene: TRBV5-1
abundance: many
d_gene: NA
j_gene: TRBJ2-5

CDR3nt: TGTGCCAGCAGCACGGGGGATCCCCCCTACGAGCAGTACTTC
CDR3aa: CASSTGDPPYEQYF
v_gene: TRBV11-3
abundance: few
d_gene: NA
j_gene: TRBJ2-7

CDR3nt: TGTGCCAGCAGTTTAGACAGCGGCTACGAGCAGTACTTC
CDR3aa: CASSLDSGYEQYF
v_gene: TRBV12-3/TRBV12-4
abundance: NA
d_gene: NA
j_gene: TRBJ2-7

CDR3nt: TGTGCCAGCCGGGTTTCCCAGACAGATACGCAGTATTTT
CDR3aa: CASRVSQTDTQYF
v_gene: TRBV6-2/TRBV6-3
abundance: few
d_gene: NA
j_gene: TRBJ2-3

CDR3nt: TGTGCCAGCAGCCGGGTCTGGGGTGAGTACGAGCAGTACTTC
CDR3aa: CASSRVWGEYEQYF
v_gene: TRBV13
abundance: NA
d_gene: NA
j_gene: TRBJ2-7

CDR3nt: TGCGCCAGCAGCCAGAAGGGCGGGGGGGCTCTCACAGATACGCAGTATTTT
CDR3aa: CASSQKGGGALTDTQYF
v_gene: TRBV4-1
abundance: NA
d_gene: TRBD2
j_gene: TRBJ2-3

CDR3nt: TGCGCCAGCAGACCTTCCCCGGGACTAGCGGAAACATTC
CDR3aa: CASRPSPGLAETF
v_gene: TRBV5-1
abundance: many
d_gene: TRBD2
j_gene: TRBJ2-1